This T cell receptor (beta chain) was identified during a study of Ad26.COV2.S vaccination and SARS-CoV-2 variants (dated by TCRdb to about 2021). Notes on the research overall: TCRbeta repertoire sequencing was used to assess the specificity and breadth of SARS-CoV-2-reactive T cell receptors after Ad26.COV2.S vaccination. A total of 32 samples were included in the TCR-sequenced set, comprising some 20 Ad26.COV2.S vaccine recipients, 5 placebo recipients and 8 SARS-CoV-2 convalescent individuals. General study outcomes and caveats: Comparable non-spike TCR breadth was observed between vaccine and placebo recipients, consistent with only spike being contained in the vaccine. After vaccination, substantial breadth of spike-specific CD8+ and CD4+ T cell responses was reported. It was noted by the authors that total T cell responses may have been underestimated by the TCR breadth and depth analyses. Compared with placebo recipients, Ad26.COV2.S recipients showed higher spike-specific TCR breadth (P = 0.0014).

The sample's time point label is to be understood as: individuals recovered from natural SARS-CoV-2 infection. Of note for this clone: The antigen it recognizes is unknown. Qualities for individual bases were not recorded, and no much larger clone is one base off.

The immunoSEQ Assay was the method used to sequence TCRbeta CDR3 regions. After extraction, genomic DNA underwent amplification by bias-controlled multiplex PCR, followed by high-throughput sequencing. The published analysis was carried out like this. To quantify the absolute abundance of each unique TCRbeta CDR3 region, sequences were collapsed and filtered. Usable DNA was measured by amplifying reference genes present in all nucleated cells, and TCRbeta template counts were normalized to that usable DNA to estimate T cell fraction. Repertoire TCRs were annotated as SARS-CoV-2-specific by exact matching of V gene, CDR3 amino acid sequence and J gene to a known reactive TCR set. MIRA supplied the reference SARS-CoV-2 TCR set, which was filtered for enrichment in COVID-19-positive ImmuneCODE repertoires so that public or cross-reactive TCRs were removed. Using the MIRA antigens, annotated TCRs were further analysed by specific ORF or by position within an ORF. Breadth was defined as annotated unique rearrangements over total unique productive rearrangements; depth was the summed frequency of those rearrangements. TCR breadth was compared between groups using two-sided Wilcoxon rank-sum tests. Held by TCRdb, this immuneACCESS table contains in-frame sequences only and omits some clones. Under half of the omission traces to an unresolved V gene where checked; the cause of the rest is unknown. V, J and clone size are taken as reported in that table, and D and trimming were inferred from the DNA itself. Here the sample has tens of thousands of clones; 75% to 85% occur a single time. Jointly, the top ten make up around 43% of the sample.

The CDR3 runs 14 amino acids, cysteine and phenylalanine included. The only DNA kept is the CDR3, 42 bases in frame from the first base. A distance of 13 bases separates the germline ends of V and J, which lose 5 bases and 4 bases respectively. According to the germline V gene, CDR1 reads SGHNT and CDR2 reads YENEEA. Sequencing used peripheral blood, obtained after recovery from COVID-19. This receptor was taken from a human donor who had recovered from COVID-19. The chain is made from TRBV11-3 and TRBJ2-3; TRBD2 is a possible D gene, resting on 7 matching bases. The CDR3 protein: CASSRGGEADTQYF. The nucleotide sequence is given as TGTGCCAGCAGCCGAGGGGGGGAGGCAGATACGCAGTATTTT.